The 32 T cell receptor beta chains presented below share a single source sample, sequenced in a study of long-term antiretroviral therapy in people with HIV. Running of the v3.0 immunoSEQ assay took place at survey level. TCRdb's table, derived via immunoSEQ multiplex PCR, lists solely in-frame clones and lacks some. The sample gives about 12,000 clones, nearly 85% of which show up once; around a sixth is in the top ten. The sequenced sample was unsorted PBMCs, obtained 3.4 years after starting antiretroviral therapy. These receptors were obtained from a man aged 35-49 years with HIV.

The CDR3 here is CASGQGSIKFGYTF. CDR3 DNA: TGTGCCAGCGGGCAGGGTTCTATAAAGTTTGGCTACACCTTC. The gene calls are TRBV28 and TRBJ1-2, with D possibly TRBD1 on 5 matching bases. The CDR3 is 14 residues long. The V end was cut by 8 bases, the J end by 7 bases, with 20 bases between. Germline CDR1 and CDR2: MDHEN and SYDVKM.

The rearrangement links TRBV6-1 to TRBJ1-4, with D tentatively TRBD1 (5 bases). V lost 4 bases, J lost 1 base, and 10 bases lay in between. This CDR3 has 15 residues. Germline V gene lookup returns CDR1 MNHNS and CDR2 SASEGT. CDR3 sequence reads: CASSGGTGTNEKLFF. CDR3 nucleotide sequence: TGTGCCAGCAGTGGGGGGACGGGAACTAATGAAAAACTGTTTTTT.

The sample holds one count of this clone. DNA of the CDR3: TGTGCCAGCAGTTTACAGGGCTCCGAGCAGTACTTC. It yields the protein CASSLQGSEQYF. The V call is TRBV27, the J call TRBJ2-7, with D maybe TRBD1 (5 bases). The CDR3 has 12 residues. Germline values: CDR1 MNHEY, CDR2 SMNVEV (reference sequence). The ends were cut back, 2 bases at V and 6 bases at J, with 8 bases in the middle.

The chain recombines TRBV28 with TRBJ2-7, with a tentative D call TRBD2 (5 bases). Germline loops: CDR1 MDHEN, CDR2 SYDVKM. The CDR3 has 15 residues. Deletions cut 2 bases from V and 2 bases from J, with 13 bases between. The CDR3, as DNA: TGTGCCAGCAGTTTAGTCGACTACTTGACCTACGAGCAGTACTTC. Its protein product is CASSLVDYLTYEQYF.

The chain has TRBV7-2 and TRBJ1-1; D is undetermined. This CDR3 region has 13 residues. Looked up from germline, CDR1 is SGHTA and CDR2 is FQGNSA. V dropped 3 bases and J dropped 6 bases, with 11 bases sitting between them. CDR3 sequence reads: CASSFMPGAEAFF. DNA of the CDR3: TGTGCCAGCAGCTTTATGCCCGGCGCTGAAGCTTTCTTT.

J is TRBJ2-5 and V is TRBV27; 10 bases are a match to TRBD2. The CDR3 is 16 amino acids. Germline CDR1 is MNHEY and CDR2 is SMNVEV (reference sequence). V lost 2 bases to trimming and J lost 1 base; unmatched junction nucleotides: 4. CDR3 residues: CASSLVLAGFQETQYF. CDR3 in DNA: TGTGCCAGCAGTTTAGTACTAGCGGGATTCCAAGAGACCCAGTACTTC.

This chain connects TRBV28 to TRBJ1-1; D is undetermined. Germline loops: CDR1 MDHEN, CDR2 SYDVKM. V was clipped by 3 bases and J by 10 bases, with 12 bases between them. The length of the CDR3 is 12 residues. Here the CDR3 DNA reads TGTGCCAGCAGTTTGTACCCCCGCAGAGCTTTCTTT. Translating gives CASSLYPRRAFF.

The chain carries TRBV28 and TRBJ1-4; D is unresolved. Trimming took off 6 bases at V and 0 bases at J, with 8 bases between the two ends. In germline, CDR1 is MDHEN, CDR2 SYDVKM. CDR3 length: 14 residues. CDR3 region: CASSAPPTNEKLFF. CDR3 coding DNA: TGTGCCAGCAGCGCCCCTCCAACTAATGAAAAACTGTTTTTT.

This clone was seen only once. This sequence joins TRBV27 and TRBJ2-3; TRBD2 might be the D (6 bases). This CDR3 is built from 15 residues. Germline V gives CDR1 MNHEY, CDR2 SMNVEV (reference sequence). Trimming cost V 7 bases and J 9 bases, with 23 bases left between them. The CDR3 here is CASTPNREAKGTQYF. The CDR3 DNA sequence: TGTGCCAGCACCCCCAATAGGGAGGCCAAAGGCACGCAGTATTTT.

This clone was counted a few times. Written as DNA, the CDR3 is TGTGCCAGCAGTAAGACTGGAGGTGGTTCCTACGAGCAGTACTTC. Its translation is CASSKTGGGSYEQYF. The genes are TRBV27 and TRBJ2-7, with TRBD2 as a possible D gene (5 bases). This CDR3 contains 15 residues. Trimming took 5 bases from V and 1 from J, leaving 15 bases between them. Germline-derived CDR1 and CDR2 are MNHEY and SMNVEV (reference sequence).

V and J are TRBV29-1 and TRBJ2-7, with 14 bases identical to TRBD2. There are 12 residues in the CDR3. V lost 7 bases and J lost 6; bases outside the gene matches: 2. Germline V gene sequence: CDR1 SQVTM, CDR2 ANQGSEA. CDR3 DNA: TGCAGCGCCGGGACTAGCGGGAGCGAGCAGTACTTC. Its translation is CSAGTSGSEQYF.

The chain employs TRBV28 and TRBJ2-3, with D possibly being TRBD1 (5 bases). This CDR3 region has 14 residues. Trimming pared 6 bases from V and 4 bases from J, leaving 14 bases between. Germline assignment: CDR1 MDHEN and CDR2 SYDVKM. The CDR3 spells CASSRIRVPDTQYF. The DNA of the CDR3 is TGTGCCAGCAGCCGAATCAGGGTCCCAGATACGCAGTATTTT.

The V call is TRBV15, the J call TRBJ2-7, with 7 positions matching TRBD2. The V gene's germline CDR1 is LNHNV and CDR2 YYDKDF (reference sequence). The J segment lost 2 bases and the V segment lost 1 base, leaving 11 bases of the junction unmatched. This CDR3 spans 17 amino acids. CDR3 nucleotides: TGTGCCACCAGCAGAGGGGGTTTTGGCGCGGGAGCCTACGAGCAGTACTTC. It specifies CATSRGGFGAGAYEQYF. Variable domain in full (rest from reference TRBV15 and TRBJ2-7): DAMVIQNPRYQVTQFGKPVTLSCSQTLNHNVMYWYQQKSSQAPKLLFHYYDKDFNNEADTPDNFQSRRPNTSFCFLDIRSPGLGDTAMYLCATSRGGFGAGAYEQYFGPGTRLTVT.

This clone was recorded only once. The V gene is TRBV15, the J gene TRBJ2-4; D ambiguous. The CDR3 loop spans 17 amino acids. Trimming stripped 3 bases from V and 1 base from J, with 16 bases between. CDR1 LNHNV and CDR2 YYDKDF come from the germline V gene (reference sequence). CDR3 sequence reads: CATSRVLNSRAKNIQYF. The CDR3, as DNA: TGTGCCACCAGCAGGGTCCTCAACTCACGGGCCAAAAACATTCAGTACTTC. Together with reference TRBV15 and TRBJ2-4, the CDR3 gives the full variable domain: DAMVIQNPRYQVTQFGKPVTLSCSQTLNHNVMYWYQQKSSQAPKLLFHYYDKDFNNEADTPDNFQSRRPNTSFCFLDIRSPGLGDTAMYLCATSRVLNSRAKNIQYFGAGTRLSVL.

J is TRBJ2-3 and V is TRBV7-2; 7 nucleotides agree with TRBD1. From germline, CDR1 is SGHTA and CDR2 FQGNSA. The CDR3 extends over 16 amino acids. V dropped 1 base and J dropped 3; count of bases not matched to a gene: 7. The CDR3 DNA sequence: TGTGCCAGCAGCTTAGAGGTGGGCAGGGGGACAGATACGCAGTATTTT. Encoded protein: CASSLEVGRGTDTQYF.

The chain links TRBV6-5 to TRBJ2-3; tentatively, D is TRBD1 or TRBD2 (6 bases each). Trimming shortened V by 3 bases and J by 5 bases, and 12 bases separated the two germline ends. The germline CDR1 and CDR2 sequences are MNHEY and SVGAGI. CDR3 length: 14 amino acids. The CDR3: CASSYSRGGDTQYF. The DNA of the CDR3 is TGTGCCAGCAGTTATTCCAGGGGAGGAGATACGCAGTATTTT.

The chain employs TRBV5-4 and TRBJ2-7; TRBD1 matches at 8 bases. CDR1 SGHNT and CDR2 YYREEE come from the germline V gene (reference sequence). This CDR3 has 15 amino acids. Trimming at V came to 4 bases and at J to 5 bases, leaving 11 bases not matched to a gene. CDR3 sequence: CASSILTGEVHEQYF. The DNA for the CDR3 is TGTGCCAGCAGCATTTTGACAGGGGAGGTCCACGAGCAGTACTTC. Drawing the rest from reference TRBV5-4 and TRBJ2-7, the complete variable domain is ETGVTQSPTHLIKTRGQQVTLRCSSQSGHNTVSWYQQALGQGPQFIFQYYREEENGRGNFPPRFSGLQFPNYSSELNVNALELDDSALYLCASSILTGEVHEQYFGPGTRLTVT.

The chain combines TRBV19 with TRBJ2-3; D is uncertain. Trimming pared 0 bases from V and 10 bases from J, leaving 11 bases between. This CDR3 comprises 13 residues. CDR1 is LNHDA and CDR2 is SQIVND in the germline V gene (reference sequence). The CDR3 protein is CASSIEGRGAQYF. The CDR3, as DNA: TGTGCCAGTAGTATAGAAGGGCGAGGTGCGCAGTATTTT.

This chain uses TRBV2 with TRBJ1-5, with TRBD1 identical over 9 bases. Losses at the gene ends were 4 bases for V and 5 bases for J; bases not matched to a gene: 0. The CDR3 runs to 13 residues. The V gene's germline CDR1 is SNHLY and CDR2 FYNNEI. As DNA, the CDR3 is TGTGCCAGCAGTGGGACAGGGGATCAGCCCCAGCATTTT. Translating it yields CASSGTGDQPQHF. The full variable domain, in which reference TRBV2 and TRBJ1-5 provide the parts outside the CDR3, is EPEVTQTPSHQVTQMGQEVILRCVPISNHLYFYWYRQILGQKVEFLVSFYNNEISEKSEIFDDQFSVERPDGSNFTLKIRSTKLEDSAMYFCASSGTGDQPQHFGDGTRLSIL.

This clone was detected a few times. V usage is TRBV29-1 and J usage is TRBJ2-1; 9 bases are shared with TRBD2. This CDR3 has 13 amino acids. Losses at the gene ends were 5 bases for V and 7 bases for J; bases not matched to a gene: 6. CDR1 SQVTM and CDR2 ANQGSEA come from the germline V gene. This chain's CDR3 is CSVQAGGGNEQFF. The CDR3 DNA reads TGCAGCGTTCAAGCGGGAGGAGGAAATGAGCAGTTCTTC.

The chain combines TRBV11-1 with TRBJ2-2; possibly TRBD2 for D (5 bases). This CDR3 comprises 14 residues. Trimming removed 5 bases from V and 6 bases from J, with 13 bases in between. Germline lookup yields CDR1 SGHAT and CDR2 FQDESV (reference sequence). In DNA, the CDR3 is TGTGCCAGCAGCCCCCCTAGCTACGCCGGGGAGCTGTTTTTT. Translation gives CASSPPSYAGELFF.

The chain recombines TRBV27 with TRBJ2-1; maybe TRBD2 (5 bases). Looked up from germline, CDR1 is MNHEY and CDR2 is SMNVEV (reference sequence). Between the trimmed V and J ends, which lost 5 bases and 0 bases, there was a span of 14 bases. This CDR3 region has 16 residues. CDR3 nucleotides: TGTGCCAGCAGTCCCCGCGACTATTACTCCTACAATGAGCAGTTCTTC. Protein product: CASSPRDYYSYNEQFF.

J is TRBJ2-7 and V is TRBV7-9; D not certain. This CDR3 region has 16 residues. Trimming took 3 bases from V and 2 from J, leaving 17 bases between them. The germline V gene has CDR1 SEHNR and CDR2 FQNEAQ (reference sequence). CDR3 in amino acids: CASSFTSRPNPYEQYF. The DNA for the CDR3 is TGTGCCAGCAGCTTTACGTCAAGACCTAACCCCTACGAGCAGTACTTC.

This rearrangement joins TRBV28 to TRBJ1-1; no reliable D call. V was trimmed by 2 bases and J by 0 bases, leaving 4 bases between them. This CDR3 has 13 residues. Germline CDR1 is MDHEN and CDR2 is SYDVKM. Here the CDR3 reads CASSLILNTEAFF. CDR3 sequence (DNA): TGTGCCAGCAGTTTAATCTTGAACACTGAAGCTTTCTTT.

J is TRBJ2-5 and V is TRBV25-1; D is ambiguous. The length of the CDR3 is 11 residues. The V gene's germline CDR1 is MGHDK and CDR2 SYGVNS. Trimming cost V 5 bases and J 5 bases, with 6 bases left between them. CDR3 sequence reads: CASSLVETQYF. The CDR3, as DNA: TGTGCCAGCAGTCTCGTGGAGACCCAGTACTTC.

The DNA for the CDR3 is TGTGCCAGTAATCCAACGGGGGGAATGAATGAGCAGTTCTTC. Its translation: CASNPTGGMNEQFF. The gene calls are TRBV19 and TRBJ2-1, with 7 bases fitting TRBD2. This CDR3 comprises 14 residues. Germline V lookup: CDR1 LNHDA, CDR2 SQIVND (reference sequence). V shed 7 bases and J 7 bases; nucleotides not matched to a gene: 10.

Here the CDR3 reads CASSSVKGNQPQHF. CDR3 sequence (DNA): TGTGCCAGCAGCTCGGTGAAGGGCAATCAGCCCCAGCATTTT. V usage is TRBV7-9 and J usage is TRBJ1-5; D gene ambiguous. The V and J ends lost 4 bases and 2 bases respectively, with 9 bases between them. The CDR3 extends over 14 amino acids. The germline CDR1 and CDR2 sequences are SEHNR and FQNEAQ (reference sequence).

The gene calls are TRBV7-2 and TRBJ2-1; 9 bases line up with TRBD1. Per the germline V gene, CDR1 is SGHTA and CDR2 is FQGNSA. The CDR3 totals 14 residues. J lost 5 bases, V lost 5 bases, and 4 bases had no gene match. The CDR3 sequence: CASSLDRGNNEQFF. In DNA, the CDR3 is TGTGCCAGCAGCCTGGACAGGGGTAACAATGAGCAGTTCTTC.

This clone was observed a few times. The chain employs TRBV6-4 and TRBJ2-1; 13 bases are shared with TRBD2. The junction had 8 bases not matched to a gene; V was cut back by 4 bases and J by 11 bases. Germline V lookup: CDR1 MRHNA, CDR2 SNTAGT. The CDR3 consists of 15 residues. In DNA form, the CDR3 reads TGTGCCAGCAGTGGGACTAGCGGGAGTAGGTCCCAGCAGTTCTTC. Translation gives CASSGTSGSRSQQFF.

The rearrangement links TRBV2 to TRBJ2-1; D is perhaps TRBD1 (5 bases). The V end lost 6 bases, the J end lost 8 bases, and 17 bases lay between the germline ends. The CDR3 sequence is 14 residues long. The V gene's germline CDR1 is SNHLY and CDR2 FYNNEI. The CDR3 nucleotides read TGTGCCAGCAGAGGGGCAGGGCTTTTGGATGAGCAGTTCTTC. This translates into CASRGAGLLDEQFF.

The chain employs TRBV5-1 and TRBJ2-2, with D possibly being TRBD2 (5 bases). V was shortened by 2 bases and J by 1 base, with 6 bases between the two germline ends. The CDR3 covers 14 residues. Germline V CDR1 and CDR2: SGHRS, YFSETQ. CDR3 DNA sequence: TGCGCCAGCAGCTTCGGGAAGAACACCGGGGAGCTGTTTTTT. It encodes CASSFGKNTGELFF. The full variable domain, completed using reference TRBV5-1 and TRBJ2-2, is KAGVTQTPRYLIKTRGQQVTLSCSPISGHRSVSWYQQTPGQGLQFLFEYFSETQRNKGNFPGRFSGRQFSNSRSEMNVSTLELGDSALYLCASSFGKNTGELFFGEGSRLTVL.

The chain uses TRBV11-3 and TRBJ2-1; 11 bases map to TRBD2. Trimming at V came to 1 base and at J to 8 bases, leaving 10 bases not matched to a gene. CDR3 length: 17 amino acids. CDR1 and CDR2 (germline): SGHNT, YENEEA. The CDR3 coding sequence is TGTGCCAGCAGCTTAGGGACTAGCGGGCCCCAGGGGGATGAGCAGTTCTTC. This codes for CASSLGTSGPQGDEQFF.